A selection of T cell receptor beta chains follows, all from one sample in a study of shared clonotypes between healthy human individuals. The method was immunoSEQ multiplex PCR; TCRdb's version includes in-frame clones alone and lacks a portion of them. The table shows about 2.1 million clones, with about 94% occurring only once. Sequencing was done on a sample of naive CD8+ T cells from PBMCs. The receptor set was obtained from a man between 18 and 35 years old in good health. Some clones in this sample may be carry-over from other donors' samples. The CDR3 runs from the conserved cysteine through the conserved F or W. D genes are given only for firm matches. Size values are once, few and many counts, or a class for expanded clones, and some rows have none.

TRBV5-5,TRBJ2-4,-,-,CASSWTALAKNIQYF,TGTGCCAGCAGCTGGACAGCTCTAGCCAAAAACATTCAGTACTTC
TRBV14,TRBJ2-1,TRBD2,-,CASRGTSGRYNEQFF,TGTGCCAGCAGGGGGACTAGCGGGAGATACAATGAGCAGTTCTTC
TRBV19,TRBJ2-1,TRBD2,-,CASSMASGRAYNEQFF,TGTGCCAGTAGTATGGCTAGCGGGAGAGCCTACAATGAGCAGTTCTTC
TRBV28,TRBJ2-3,-,-,CASTSTLGGFTDTQYF,TGTGCCAGCACTTCAACCCTGGGTGGCTTCACAGATACGCAGTATTTT
TRBV29-1,TRBJ2-1,TRBD2,-,CSARGRPYNEQFF,TGCAGCGCCCGCGGGAGACCCTACAATGAGCAGTTCTTC
TRBV11-2,TRBJ2-3,-,-,CASSIRDTDTQYF,TGTGCCAGCAGCATCAGAGACACAGATACGCAGTATTTT
TRBV13,TRBJ2-1,-,-,CASSLQSLYNEQFF,TGTGCCAGCAGCTTACAGAGCCTTTACAATGAGCAGTTCTTC
TRBV7-9,TRBJ2-2,-,-,CASSRLSTGELFF,TGTGCCAGCAGCCGCCTGTCCACCGGGGAGCTGTTTTTT
TRBV5-1,TRBJ2-3,TRBD1,once,CASSSGGEDTQYF,TGCGCCAGCAGCTCAGGGGGCGAAGATACGCAGTATTTT
TRBV13,TRBJ2-1,-,-,CASSLGRTIANEQFF,TGTGCCAGCAGCTTAGGAAGAACGATAGCCAATGAGCAGTTCTTC
TRBV10-3,TRBJ2-1,-,-,CAISESEGAIYNEQFF,TGTGCCATCAGTGAGTCTGAAGGTGCTATTTACAATGAGCAGTTCTTC
TRBV7-9,TRBJ1-1,TRBD1,few,CASSPWTGENTEAFF,TGTGCCAGCAGCCCATGGACAGGGGAGAACACTGAAGCTTTCTTT
TRBV7-3,TRBJ1-1,-,-,CASSLTGLSNTEAFF,TGTGCCAGCAGCTTAACCGGACTGTCGAACACTGAAGCTTTCTTT
TRBV29-1,TRBJ1-2,-,-,CSVDSRGAGGYTF,TGCAGCGTTGATAGTAGGGGGGCCGGTGGCTACACCTTC
TRBV11-2,TRBJ2-1,TRBD2,-,CASSLAGLAGSNEQFF,TGTGCCAGCAGCTTGGCGGGACTAGCGGGATCAAATGAGCAGTTCTTC
TRBV21-1,TRBJ1-5,-,-,CASSKDRASNQPQHF,TGTGCCAGCTCGAAAGACAGGGCCAGCAATCAGCCCCAGCATTTT
TRBV28,TRBJ1-2,-,-,CASSVGYGYTF,TGTGCCAGCAGTGTGGGGTATGGCTACACCTTC
TRBV5-1,TRBJ2-1,-,-,CASSWPGLNPPNEQFF,TGCGCCAGCAGCTGGCCGGGCCTAAATCCCCCCAATGAGCAGTTCTTC
TRBV10-3,TRBJ2-7,-,-,CAISSLGASYEQYF,TGTGCCATCAGCTCTTTGGGGGCCTCCTACGAGCAGTACTTC
TRBV10-1,TRBJ2-1,-,-,CASSEWDGTSSYNEQFF,TGCGCCAGCAGTGAATGGGACGGCACGAGCTCCTACAATGAGCAGTTCTTC
TRBV28,TRBJ1-5,TRBD1,few,CASSRFGTGGNQPQHF,TGTGCCAGCAGCCGTTTCGGGACAGGGGGCAATCAGCCCCAGCATTTT
TRBV27,TRBJ2-6,-,once,CASAQVEILLSGANVLTF,TGTGCCAGCGCCCAGGTCGAGATACTACTCTCTGGGGCCAACGTCCTGACTTTC
TRBV4-2,TRBJ1-3,-,-,CASSQGLNIVVDPGNTIYF,TGTGCCAGCAGCCAAGGACTCAACATCGTGGTTGACCCTGGAAACACCATATATTTT
TRBV4-2,TRBJ2-1,-,-,CASSYSGTPSSYNEQFF,TGTGCCAGCAGCTACTCCGGGACTCCGAGCTCCTACAATGAGCAGTTCTTC
TRBV18,TRBJ1-1,-,-,CASSPENTEAFF,TGTGCCAGCTCACCGGAGAACACTGAAGCTTTCTTT
TRBV5-1,TRBJ1-1,-,-,CASGPGGTEAFF,TGCGCCAGCGGCCCGGGGGGCACTGAAGCTTTCTTT
TRBV27,TRBJ2-7,-,-,CASSLSPGSYEQYF,TGTGCCAGCAGTTTATCTCCCGGCTCCTACGAGCAGTACTTC
TRBV19,TRBJ1-2,-,-,CASSADYGYTF,TGTGCCAGTAGTGCAGACTATGGCTACACCTTC
TRBV28,TRBJ1-1,-,once,CASSLGTAGTEAFF,TGTGCCAGCAGTTTAGGGACGGCGGGCACTGAAGCTTTCTTT
TRBV28,TRBJ2-2,-,once,CASSLLGTNTGELFF,TGTGCCAGCAGTTTATTGGGTACGAACACCGGGGAGCTGTTTTTT
TRBV19,TRBJ2-1,TRBD1,-,CASSQDRGRNNEQFF,TGTGCCAGTAGTCAGGACAGGGGGCGCAACAATGAGCAGTTCTTC
TRBV10-3,TRBJ2-1,-,-,CAISESAASARNEQFF,TGTGCCATCAGTGAGTCGGCTGCTAGCGCGCGCAATGAGCAGTTCTTC
TRBV10-3,TRBJ2-7,-,-,CAISEGTRGHYEQYF,TGTGCCATCAGTGAGGGTACCCGAGGGCACTACGAGCAGTACTTC
TRBV5-1,TRBJ2-1,TRBD2,-,CASSGGLASNNEQFF,TGCGCCAGCAGCGGCGGACTAGCGTCTAACAATGAGCAGTTCTTC
TRBV9,TRBJ1-4,-,-,CASSVGRLGRNEKLFF,TGTGCCAGCAGCGTAGGTCGTTTGGGGCGAAATGAAAAACTGTTTTTT
TRBV9,TRBJ1-1,TRBD1,-,CASSASDRGRAEAFF,TGTGCCAGCAGCGCGAGTGACAGGGGAAGGGCTGAAGCTTTCTTT
TRBV11-3,TRBJ2-2,-,-,CASSPLKGGGTGELFF,TGTGCCAGCAGCCCCCTTAAGGGAGGAGGTACCGGGGAGCTGTTTTTT
TRBV2,TRBJ1-1,TRBD1,-,CASSEFEGAIPEAFF,TGTGCCAGCAGTGAATTTGAGGGGGCGATCCCTGAAGCTTTCTTT
TRBV4-1,TRBJ2-2,TRBD1,-,CASSQMRVDRLNTGELFF,TGCGCCAGCAGCCAGATGAGAGTGGACAGGCTGAACACCGGGGAGCTGTTTTTT
TRBV28,TRBJ2-5,-,-,CASSKNGQGGETQYF,TGTGCCAGCAGCAAGAATGGGCAGGGGGGGGAGACCCAGTACTTC
TRBV29-1,TRBJ2-7,-,-,CSVGTVVVREPYEQYF,TGCAGCGTGGGGACAGTGGTAGTGCGGGAGCCCTACGAGCAGTACTTC
TRBV4-3,TRBJ2-2,-,-,CASSQDRRLELFF,TGCGCCAGCAGCCAAGATCGGCGGCTAGAGCTGTTTTTT
TRBV28,TRBJ2-7,-,-,CASSPPTATYEQYF,TGTGCCAGCAGTCCCCCGACGGCTACCTACGAGCAGTACTTC
TRBV14,TRBJ2-7,TRBD2,-,CASSPAGGYEQYF,TGTGCCAGCAGCCCAGCGGGAGGATATGAGCAGTACTTC
TRBV6-5,TRBJ2-1,TRBD2,-,CASSSTSGRYNEQFF,TGTGCCAGCAGTTCAACTAGCGGGCGATACAATGAGCAGTTCTTC
TRBV28,TRBJ2-7,TRBD2,-,CASSLGLAGGPMSYEQYF,TGTGCCAGCAGTCTCGGACTAGCGGGAGGGCCGATGTCCTACGAGCAGTACTTC
TRBV19,TRBJ2-2,TRBD2,-,CASSTNQKLAEYTGELFF,TGTGCCAGTAGTACCAACCAAAAACTAGCGGAGTACACCGGGGAGCTGTTTTTT
TRBV5-1,TRBJ2-1,-,-,CASSSFAGAHEQFF,TGCGCCAGCAGCTCCTTCGCCGGGGCACATGAGCAGTTCTTC
TRBV15,TRBJ2-7,-,-,CATSRDRRQISYEQYF,TGTGCCACCAGCAGAGATCGGCGGCAGATTTCCTACGAGCAGTACTTC
TRBV11-2,TRBJ2-1,TRBD1,-,CASSLDRGAYNEQFF,TGTGCCAGCAGCCTCGACAGGGGAGCCTACAATGAGCAGTTCTTC
TRBV18,TRBJ1-2,TRBD1,-,CASSQSGTGVPFDGYTF,TGTGCCAGCTCGCAGTCCGGGACAGGGGTGCCCTTCGATGGCTACACCTTC
TRBV7-9,TRBJ2-1,TRBD2,-,CASSLVYVGGRAIREQFF,TGTGCCAGCAGCTTAGTCTATGTAGGCGGGAGAGCGATAAGGGAGCAGTTCTTC
TRBV5-6,TRBJ2-1,-,-,CASSLALAMYNEQFF,TGTGCCAGCAGCTTGGCGCTAGCCATGTATAATGAGCAGTTCTTC